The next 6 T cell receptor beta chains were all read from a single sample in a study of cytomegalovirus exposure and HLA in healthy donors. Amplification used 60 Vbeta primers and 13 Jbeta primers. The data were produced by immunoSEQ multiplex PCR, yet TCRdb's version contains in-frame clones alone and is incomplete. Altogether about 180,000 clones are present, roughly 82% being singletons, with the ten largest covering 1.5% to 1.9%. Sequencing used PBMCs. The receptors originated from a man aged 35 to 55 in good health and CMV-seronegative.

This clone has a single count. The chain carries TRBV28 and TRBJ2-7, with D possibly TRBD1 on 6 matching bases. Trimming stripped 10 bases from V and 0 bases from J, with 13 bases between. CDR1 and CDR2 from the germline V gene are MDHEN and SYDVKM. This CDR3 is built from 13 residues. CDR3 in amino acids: CAIQQGPSYEQYF. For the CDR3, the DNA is TGTGCCATACAACAGGGTCCCTCCTACGAGCAGTACTTC.

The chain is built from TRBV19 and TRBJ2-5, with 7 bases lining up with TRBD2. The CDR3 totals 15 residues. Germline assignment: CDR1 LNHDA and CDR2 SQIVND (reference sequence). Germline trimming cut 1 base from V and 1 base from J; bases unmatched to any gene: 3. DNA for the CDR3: TGTGCCAGTAGTATAGCGGCTAGCGGCCAAGAGACCCAGTACTTC. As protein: CASSIAASGQETQYF.

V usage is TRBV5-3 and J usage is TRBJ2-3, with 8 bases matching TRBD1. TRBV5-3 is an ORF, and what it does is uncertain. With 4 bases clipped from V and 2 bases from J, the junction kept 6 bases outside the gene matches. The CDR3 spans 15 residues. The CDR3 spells CARSQDREHTDTQYF. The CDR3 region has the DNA TGTGCCAGAAGCCAGGACAGGGAGCACACAGATACGCAGTATTTT.

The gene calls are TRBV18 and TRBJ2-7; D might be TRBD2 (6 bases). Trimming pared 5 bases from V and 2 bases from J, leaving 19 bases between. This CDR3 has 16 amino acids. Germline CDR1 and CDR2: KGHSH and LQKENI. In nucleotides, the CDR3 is TGTGCCAGCTCATTCTACACGGGACTTACGACCTACGAGCAGTACTTC. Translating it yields CASSFYTGLTTYEQYF. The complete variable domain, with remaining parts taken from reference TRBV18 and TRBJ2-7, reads NAGVMQNPRHLVRRRGQEARLRCSPMKGHSHVYWYRQLPEEGLKFMVYLQKENIIDESGMPKERFSAEFPKEGPSILRIQQVVRGDSAAYFCASSFYTGLTTYEQYFGPGTRLTVT.

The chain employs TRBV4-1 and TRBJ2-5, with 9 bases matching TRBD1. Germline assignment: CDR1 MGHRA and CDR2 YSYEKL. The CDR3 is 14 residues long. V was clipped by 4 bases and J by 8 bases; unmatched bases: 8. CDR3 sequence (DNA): TGCGCCAGCAGCCCTCCGGGACAGGGACAAACCCAGTACTTC. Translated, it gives CASSPPGQGQTQYF.

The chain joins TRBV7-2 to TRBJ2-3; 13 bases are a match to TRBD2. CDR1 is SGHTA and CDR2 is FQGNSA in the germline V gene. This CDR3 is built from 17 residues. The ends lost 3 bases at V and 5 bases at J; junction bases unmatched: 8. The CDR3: CASSFGTSGTGLDTQYF. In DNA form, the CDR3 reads TGTGCCAGCAGCTTTGGGACTAGCGGGACGGGTTTAGATACGCAGTATTTT.